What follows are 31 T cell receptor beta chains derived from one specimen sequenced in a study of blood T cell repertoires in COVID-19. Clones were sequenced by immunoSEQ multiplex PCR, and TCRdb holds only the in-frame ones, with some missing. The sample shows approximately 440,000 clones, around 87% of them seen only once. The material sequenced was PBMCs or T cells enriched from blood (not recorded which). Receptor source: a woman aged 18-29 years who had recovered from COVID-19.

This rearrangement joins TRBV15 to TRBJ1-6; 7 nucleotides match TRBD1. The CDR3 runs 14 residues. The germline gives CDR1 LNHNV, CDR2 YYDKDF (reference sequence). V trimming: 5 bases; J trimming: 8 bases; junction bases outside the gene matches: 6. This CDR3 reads CATSGGTDDSPLHF. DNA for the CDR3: TGTGCCACCAGCGGGGGGACAGATGATTCACCCCTCCACTTT.

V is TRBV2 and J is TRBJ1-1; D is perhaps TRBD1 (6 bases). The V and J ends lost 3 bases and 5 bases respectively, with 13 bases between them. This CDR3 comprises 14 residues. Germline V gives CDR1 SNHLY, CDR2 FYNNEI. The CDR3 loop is CASSEGQGMTEAFF. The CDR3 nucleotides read TGTGCCAGCAGTGAGGGTCAGGGGATGACTGAAGCTTTCTTT.

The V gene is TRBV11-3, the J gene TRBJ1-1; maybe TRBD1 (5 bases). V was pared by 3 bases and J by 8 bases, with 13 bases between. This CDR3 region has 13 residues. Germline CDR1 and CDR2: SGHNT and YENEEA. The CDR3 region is CASSFGMGGEAFF. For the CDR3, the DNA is TGTGCCAGCAGCTTCGGGATGGGGGGGGAAGCTTTCTTT.

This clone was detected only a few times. The chain's CDR3 is CASSEANQPQHF. CDR3 DNA sequence: TGCGCCAGCAGTGAAGCCAATCAGCCCCAGCATTTT. J is TRBJ1-5 and V is TRBV10-1; no clear D gene. Trimming shortened V by 3 bases and J by 3 bases, and 3 bases separated the two germline ends. Germline V gene lookup returns CDR1 WNHNN and CDR2 SYGVQD (reference sequence). This CDR3 region has 12 residues.

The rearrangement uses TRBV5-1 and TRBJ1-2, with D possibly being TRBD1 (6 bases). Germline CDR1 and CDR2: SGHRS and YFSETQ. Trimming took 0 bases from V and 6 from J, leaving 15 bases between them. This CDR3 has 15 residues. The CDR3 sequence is CASSLASRTADGYTF. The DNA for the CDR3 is TGCGCCAGCAGCTTGGCCTCAAGGACAGCTGATGGCTACACCTTC. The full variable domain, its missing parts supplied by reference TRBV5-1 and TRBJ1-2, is KAGVTQTPRYLIKTRGQQVTLSCSPISGHRSVSWYQQTPGQGLQFLFEYFSETQRNKGNFPGRFSGRQFSNSRSEMNVSTLELGDSALYLCASSLASRTADGYTFGSGTRLTVV.

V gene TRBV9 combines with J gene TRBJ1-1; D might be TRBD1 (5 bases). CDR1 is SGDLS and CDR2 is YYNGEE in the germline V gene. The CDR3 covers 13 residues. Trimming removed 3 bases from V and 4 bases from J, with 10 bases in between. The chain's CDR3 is CASSDGQGTEAFF. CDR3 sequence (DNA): TGTGCCAGCAGCGACGGACAAGGCACTGAAGCTTTCTTT. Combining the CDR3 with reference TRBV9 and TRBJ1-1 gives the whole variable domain DSGVTQTPKHLITATGQRVTLRCSPRSGDLSVYWYQQSLDQGLQFLIQYYNGEERAKGNILERFSAQQFPDLHSELNLSSLELGDSALYFCASSDGQGTEAFFGQGTRLTVV.

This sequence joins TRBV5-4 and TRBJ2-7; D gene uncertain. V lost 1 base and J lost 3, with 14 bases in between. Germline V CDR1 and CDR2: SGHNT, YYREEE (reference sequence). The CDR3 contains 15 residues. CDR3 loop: CASSLKSGLHYEQYF. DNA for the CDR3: TGTGCCAGCAGCTTGAAGTCAGGTCTCCACTACGAGCAGTACTTC.

The CDR3 DNA reads TGTGCCAGCAGCCCTGGACAGGCGGCGGGGGAGCAGTACTTC. Amino acid sequence: CASSPGQAAGEQYF. The chain couples TRBV5-4 to TRBJ2-7; D possibly corresponds to TRBD1 (7 bases). This CDR3 spans 14 amino acids. V shed 4 bases and J shed 7 bases, with 18 bases lying between them. CDR1 and CDR2 (germline): SGHNT, YYREEE (reference sequence). Together with reference TRBV5-4 and TRBJ2-7, the CDR3 gives the full variable domain: ETGVTQSPTHLIKTRGQQVTLRCSSQSGHNTVSWYQQALGQGPQFIFQYYREEENGRGNFPPRFSGLQFPNYSSELNVNALELDDSALYLCASSPGQAAGEQYFGPGTRLTVT.

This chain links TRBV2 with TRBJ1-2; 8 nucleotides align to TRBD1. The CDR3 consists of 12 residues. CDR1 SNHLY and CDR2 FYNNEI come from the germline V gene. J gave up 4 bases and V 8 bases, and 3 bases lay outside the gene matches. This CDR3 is CASWGQVYGYTF. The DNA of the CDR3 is TGTGCCAGCTGGGGACAGGTCTATGGCTACACCTTC.

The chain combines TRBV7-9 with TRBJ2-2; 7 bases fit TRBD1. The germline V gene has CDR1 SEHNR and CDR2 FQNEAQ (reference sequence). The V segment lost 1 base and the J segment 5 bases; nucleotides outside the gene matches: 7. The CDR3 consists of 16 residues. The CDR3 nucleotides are TGTGCCAGCAGCTTAGAAAGGGGGCGGTGGACCGGGGAGCTGTTTTTT. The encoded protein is CASSLERGRWTGELFF.

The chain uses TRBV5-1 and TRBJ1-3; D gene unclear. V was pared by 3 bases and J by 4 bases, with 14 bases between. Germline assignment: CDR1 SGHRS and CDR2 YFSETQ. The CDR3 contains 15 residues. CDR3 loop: CASSSQLSTGNTIYF. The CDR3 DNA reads TGCGCCAGCAGCTCCCAGTTGTCGACAGGAAACACCATATATTTT.

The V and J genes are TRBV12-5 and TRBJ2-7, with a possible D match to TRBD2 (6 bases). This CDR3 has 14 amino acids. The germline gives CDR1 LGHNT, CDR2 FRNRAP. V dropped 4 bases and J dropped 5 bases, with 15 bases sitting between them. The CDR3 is CASGWGLGLDEQYF. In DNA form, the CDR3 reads TGTGCTAGTGGTTGGGGACTTGGACTCGACGAGCAGTACTTC.

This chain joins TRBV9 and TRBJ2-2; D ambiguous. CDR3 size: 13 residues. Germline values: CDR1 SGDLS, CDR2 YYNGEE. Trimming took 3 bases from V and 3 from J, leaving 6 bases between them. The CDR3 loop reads CASSGSYTGELFF. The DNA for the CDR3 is TGTGCCAGCAGCGGCAGTTACACCGGGGAGCTGTTTTTT.

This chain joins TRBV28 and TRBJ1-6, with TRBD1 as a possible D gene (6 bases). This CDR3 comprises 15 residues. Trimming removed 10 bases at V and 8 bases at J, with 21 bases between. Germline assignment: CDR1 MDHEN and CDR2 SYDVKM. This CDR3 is CATHIRGAGDSPLHF. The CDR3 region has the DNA TGTGCCACCCATATCCGGGGGGCAGGGGATTCACCCCTCCACTTT.

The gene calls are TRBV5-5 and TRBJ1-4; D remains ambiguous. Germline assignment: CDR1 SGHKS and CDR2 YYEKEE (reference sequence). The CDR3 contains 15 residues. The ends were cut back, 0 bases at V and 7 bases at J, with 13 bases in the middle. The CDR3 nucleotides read TGTGCCAGCAGCTTGGCCCAAGAATTAGCTGAAAAACTGTTTTTT. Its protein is CASSLAQELAEKLFF.

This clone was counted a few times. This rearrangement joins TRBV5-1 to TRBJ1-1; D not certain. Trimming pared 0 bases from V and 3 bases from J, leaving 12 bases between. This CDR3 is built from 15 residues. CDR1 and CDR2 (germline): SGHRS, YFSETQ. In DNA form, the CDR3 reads TGCGCCAGCAGCTTGGATCCGGGGATGGACACTGAAGCTTTCTTT. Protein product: CASSLDPGMDTEAFF.

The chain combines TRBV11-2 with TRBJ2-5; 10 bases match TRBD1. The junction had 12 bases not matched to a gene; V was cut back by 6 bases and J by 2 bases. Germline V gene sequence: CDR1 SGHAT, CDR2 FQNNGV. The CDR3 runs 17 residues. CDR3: CASRRPGQGPTQETQYF. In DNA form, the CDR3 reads TGTGCCAGCAGGCGACCGGGACAGGGGCCAACACAAGAGACCCAGTACTTC.

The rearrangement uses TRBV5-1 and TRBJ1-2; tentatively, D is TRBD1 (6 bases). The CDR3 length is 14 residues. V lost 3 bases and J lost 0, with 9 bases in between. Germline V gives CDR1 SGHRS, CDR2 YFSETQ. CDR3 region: CASSWTDSNYGYTF. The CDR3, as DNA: TGCGCCAGCAGCTGGACAGACTCTAACTATGGCTACACCTTC.

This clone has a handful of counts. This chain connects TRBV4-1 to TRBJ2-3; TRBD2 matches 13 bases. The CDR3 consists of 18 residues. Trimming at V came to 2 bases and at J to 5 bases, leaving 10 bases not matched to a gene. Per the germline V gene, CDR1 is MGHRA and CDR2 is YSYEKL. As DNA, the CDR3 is TGCGCCAGCAGCCAATCCTCCGGACTAGCGGGGGAAGGAGATACGCAGTATTTT. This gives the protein CASSQSSGLAGEGDTQYF.

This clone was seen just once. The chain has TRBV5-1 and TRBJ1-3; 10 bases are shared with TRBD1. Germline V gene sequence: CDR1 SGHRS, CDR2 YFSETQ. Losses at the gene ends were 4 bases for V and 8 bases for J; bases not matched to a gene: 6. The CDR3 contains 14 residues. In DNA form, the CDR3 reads TGCGCCAGCAGCATGACAGGGGGCGGCGACACCATATATTTT. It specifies CASSMTGGGDTIYF.

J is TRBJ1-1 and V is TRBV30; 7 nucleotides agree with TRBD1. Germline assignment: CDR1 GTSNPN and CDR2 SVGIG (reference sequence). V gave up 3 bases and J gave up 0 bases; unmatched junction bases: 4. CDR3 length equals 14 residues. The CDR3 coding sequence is TGTGCCTGGAGACAGGGGAACATGAACACTGAAGCTTTCTTT. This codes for CAWRQGNMNTEAFF.

The CDR3 spells CASSSGGDPNQPQHF. DNA for the CDR3: TGTGCCAGCAGCTCCGGGGGGGACCCCAATCAGCCCCAGCATTTT. The V gene is TRBV5-5, the J gene TRBJ1-5, with TRBD1 as a possible D gene (5 bases). CDR3 length equals 15 residues. The V end lost 3 bases, the J end lost 3 bases, and 13 bases lay between the germline ends. The V gene's germline CDR1 is SGHKS and CDR2 YYEKEE (reference sequence).

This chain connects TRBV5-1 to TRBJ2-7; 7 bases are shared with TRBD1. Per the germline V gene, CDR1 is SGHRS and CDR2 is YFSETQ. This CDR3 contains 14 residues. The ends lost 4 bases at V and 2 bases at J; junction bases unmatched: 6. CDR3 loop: CASSHGTEAYEQYF. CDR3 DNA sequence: TGCGCCAGCAGCCACGGGACAGAAGCCTACGAGCAGTACTTC.

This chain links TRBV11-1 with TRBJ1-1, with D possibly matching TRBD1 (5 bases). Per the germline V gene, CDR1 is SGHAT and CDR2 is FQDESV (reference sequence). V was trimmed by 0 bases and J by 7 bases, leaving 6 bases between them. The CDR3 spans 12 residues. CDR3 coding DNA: TGTGCCAGCAGCTTAGCCGGGGGTGAAGCTTTCTTT. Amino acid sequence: CASSLAGGEAFF. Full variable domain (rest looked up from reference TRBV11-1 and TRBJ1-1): EAEVAQSPRYKITEKSQAVAFWCDPISGHATLYWYRQILGQGPELLVQFQDESVVDDSQLPKDRFSAERLKGVDSTLKIQPAELGDSAMYLCASSLAGGEAFFGQGTRLTVV.

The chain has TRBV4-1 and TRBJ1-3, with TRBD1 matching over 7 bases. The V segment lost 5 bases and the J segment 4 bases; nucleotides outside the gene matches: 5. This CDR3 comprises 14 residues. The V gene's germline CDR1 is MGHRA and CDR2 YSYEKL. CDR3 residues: CASSYTGDGNTIYF. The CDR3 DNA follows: TGCGCCAGCAGCTATACAGGGGACGGAAACACCATATATTTT.

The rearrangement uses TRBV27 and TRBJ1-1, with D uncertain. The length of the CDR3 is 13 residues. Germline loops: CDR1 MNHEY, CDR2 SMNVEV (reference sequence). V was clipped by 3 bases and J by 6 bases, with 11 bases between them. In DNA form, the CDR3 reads TGTGCCAGCAGTTTCCGCCGCGACTCTGAAGCTTTCTTT. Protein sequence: CASSFRRDSEAFF.

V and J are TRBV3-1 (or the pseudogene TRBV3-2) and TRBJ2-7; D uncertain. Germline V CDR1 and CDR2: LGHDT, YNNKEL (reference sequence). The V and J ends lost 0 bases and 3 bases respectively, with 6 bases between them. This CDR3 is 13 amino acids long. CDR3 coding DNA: TGTGCCAGCAGCCAAGATCGTGTCTACGAGCAGTACTTC. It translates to CASSQDRVYEQYF.

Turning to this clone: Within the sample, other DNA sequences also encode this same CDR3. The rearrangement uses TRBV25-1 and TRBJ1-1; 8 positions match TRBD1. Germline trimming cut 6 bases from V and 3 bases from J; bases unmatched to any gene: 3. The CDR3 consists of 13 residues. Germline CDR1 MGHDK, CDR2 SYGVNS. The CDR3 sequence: CASSSTGDTEAFF. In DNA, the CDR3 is TGTGCCAGCAGCTCGACAGGGGACACTGAAGCTTTCTTT.

CDR3 loop: CASSQISNSPLHF. CDR3 in DNA: TGTGCCAGCAGTCAGATTTCGAATTCACCCCTCCACTTT. The chain combines TRBV5-6 with TRBJ1-6; D unresolved. Trimming removed 5 bases at V and 7 bases at J, with 10 bases between. Looked up from germline, CDR1 is SGHDT and CDR2 is YYEEEE. The CDR3 consists of 13 residues.

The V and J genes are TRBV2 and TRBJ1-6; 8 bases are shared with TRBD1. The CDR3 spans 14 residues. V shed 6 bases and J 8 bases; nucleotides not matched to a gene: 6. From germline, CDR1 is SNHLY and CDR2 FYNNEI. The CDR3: CASRPTDRDSPLHF. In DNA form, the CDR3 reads TGTGCCAGCAGACCAACGGACAGGGATTCACCCCTCCACTTT.

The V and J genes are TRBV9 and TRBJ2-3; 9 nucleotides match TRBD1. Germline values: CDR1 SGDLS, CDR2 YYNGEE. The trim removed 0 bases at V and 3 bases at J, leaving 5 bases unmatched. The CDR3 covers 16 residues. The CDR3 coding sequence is TGTGCCAGCAGCGTAGATCCGGGACAGGGAACAGATACGCAGTATTTT. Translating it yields CASSVDPGQGTDTQYF.